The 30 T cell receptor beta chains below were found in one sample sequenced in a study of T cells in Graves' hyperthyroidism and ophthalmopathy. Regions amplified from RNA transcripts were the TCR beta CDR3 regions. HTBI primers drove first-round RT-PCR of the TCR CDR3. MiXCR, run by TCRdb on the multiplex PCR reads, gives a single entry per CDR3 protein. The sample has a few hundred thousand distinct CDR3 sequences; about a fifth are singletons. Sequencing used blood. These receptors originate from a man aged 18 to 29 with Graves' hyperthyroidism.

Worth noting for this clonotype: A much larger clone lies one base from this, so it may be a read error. The CDR3 is CASSLHSSNHPQHF. For the CDR3, the DNA is TGTGCCAGCAGTTTACACAGTAGCAATCATCCCCAGCATTTT. V gene TRBV28 combines with J gene TRBJ1-5; D unclear. Looked up from germline, CDR1 is MDHEN and CDR2 is SYDVKM. The CDR3 is 14 residues long.

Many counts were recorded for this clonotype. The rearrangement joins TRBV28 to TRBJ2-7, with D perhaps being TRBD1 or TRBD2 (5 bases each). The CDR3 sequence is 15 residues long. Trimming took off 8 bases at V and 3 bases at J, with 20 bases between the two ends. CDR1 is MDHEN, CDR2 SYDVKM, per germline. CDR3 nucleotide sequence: TGTGCCAGCCATCCGACCGGGGACGTAAACTACGAGCAGTACTTC. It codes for CASHPTGDVNYEQYF.

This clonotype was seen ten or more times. The CDR3 is CATMGDSSNQPQHF. CDR3 nucleotides: TGTGCCACCATGGGGGACAGTAGCAATCAGCCCCAGCATTTT. The chain couples TRBV28 to TRBJ1-5; 7 nucleotides match TRBD1. CDR1 and CDR2 (germline): MDHEN, SYDVKM. J gave up 0 bases and V 10 bases, and 6 bases lay outside the gene matches. This CDR3 has 14 residues.

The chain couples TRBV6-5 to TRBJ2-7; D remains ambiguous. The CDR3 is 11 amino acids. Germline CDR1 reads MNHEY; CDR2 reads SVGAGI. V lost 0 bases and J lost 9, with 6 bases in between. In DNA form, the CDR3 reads TGTGCCAGCAGTTACTCCGATACGCAGTACTTC. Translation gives CASSYSDTQYF.

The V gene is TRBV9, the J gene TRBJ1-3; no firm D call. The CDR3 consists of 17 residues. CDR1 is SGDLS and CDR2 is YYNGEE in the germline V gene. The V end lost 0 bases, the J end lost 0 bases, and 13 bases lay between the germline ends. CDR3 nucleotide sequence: TGTGCCAGCAGCGTAGAATCGGTGGCCATCTCTGGAAACACCATATATTTT. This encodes CASSVESVAISGNTIYF. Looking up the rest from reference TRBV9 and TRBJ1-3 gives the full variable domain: DSGVTQTPKHLITATGQRVTLRCSPRSGDLSVYWYQQSLDQGLQFLIQYYNGEERAKGNILERFSAQQFPDLHSELNLSSLELGDSALYFCASSVESVAISGNTIYFGEGSWLTVV.

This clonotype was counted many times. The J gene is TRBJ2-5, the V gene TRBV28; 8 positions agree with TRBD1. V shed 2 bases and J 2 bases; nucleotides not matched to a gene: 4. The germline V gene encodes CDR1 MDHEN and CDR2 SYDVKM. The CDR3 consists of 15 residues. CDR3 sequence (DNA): TGTGCCAGCAGTTTACCCAGGGGGCAACAAGAGACCCAGTACTTC. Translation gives CASSLPRGQQETQYF.

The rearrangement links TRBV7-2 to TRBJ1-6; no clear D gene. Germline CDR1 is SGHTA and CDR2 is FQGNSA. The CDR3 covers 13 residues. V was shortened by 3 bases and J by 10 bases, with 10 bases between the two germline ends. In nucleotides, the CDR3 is TGTGCCAGCAGCTTGTCGGGCTTATCACCCCTCCACTTT. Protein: CASSLSGLSPLHF.

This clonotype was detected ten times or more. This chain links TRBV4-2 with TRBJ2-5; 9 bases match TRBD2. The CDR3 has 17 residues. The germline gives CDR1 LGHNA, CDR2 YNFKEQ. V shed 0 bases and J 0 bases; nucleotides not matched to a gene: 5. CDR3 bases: TGTGCCAGCAGCCAAGAACAAGCGGGGGGTTACCAAGAGACCCAGTACTTC. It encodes CASSQEQAGGYQETQYF.

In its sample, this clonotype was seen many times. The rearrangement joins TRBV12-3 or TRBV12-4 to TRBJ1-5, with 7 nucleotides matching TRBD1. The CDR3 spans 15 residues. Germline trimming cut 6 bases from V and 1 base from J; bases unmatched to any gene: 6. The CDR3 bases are TGTGCCAGCAGGTCCGGGACAGCAAGCAATCAGCCCCAGCATTTT. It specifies CASRSGTASNQPQHF.

CDR3 coding DNA: TGTGCCAGCAGTTTAGGAGGGGGGCGCTTCGGTCAGCCCCAGCATTTT. Its protein product is CASSLGGGRFGQPQHF. The chain has TRBV12-3 or TRBV12-4 and TRBJ1-5; possible D gene TRBD1, 6 bases. Trimming took off 1 base at V and 6 bases at J, with 16 bases between the two ends. This CDR3 has 16 amino acids.

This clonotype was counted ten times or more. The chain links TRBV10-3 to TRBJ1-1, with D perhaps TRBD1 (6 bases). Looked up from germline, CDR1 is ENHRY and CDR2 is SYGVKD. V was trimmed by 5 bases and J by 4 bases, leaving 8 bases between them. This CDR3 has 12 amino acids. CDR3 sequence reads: CAISTGPTEAFF. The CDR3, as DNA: TGTGCCATCAGTACAGGGCCCACTGAAGCTTTCTTT.

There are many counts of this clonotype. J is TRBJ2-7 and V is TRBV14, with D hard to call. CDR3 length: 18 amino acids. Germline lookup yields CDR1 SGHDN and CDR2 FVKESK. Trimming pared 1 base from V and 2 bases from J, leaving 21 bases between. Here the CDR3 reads CASSQVNRRSDKPYEQYF. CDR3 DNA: TGTGCCAGCAGCCAAGTCAATCGAAGGAGTGACAAGCCCTACGAGCAGTACTTC.

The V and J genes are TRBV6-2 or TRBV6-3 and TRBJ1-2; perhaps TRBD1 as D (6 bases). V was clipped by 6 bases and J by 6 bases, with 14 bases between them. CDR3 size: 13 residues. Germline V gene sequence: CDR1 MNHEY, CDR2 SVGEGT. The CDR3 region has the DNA TGTGCCAGCAGAGCGCAGGGGACGGATGGCTACACCTTC. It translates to CASRAQGTDGYTF.

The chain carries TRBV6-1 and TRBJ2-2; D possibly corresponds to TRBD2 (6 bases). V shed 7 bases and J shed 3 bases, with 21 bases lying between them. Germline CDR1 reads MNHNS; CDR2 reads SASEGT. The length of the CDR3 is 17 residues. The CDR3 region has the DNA TGTGCCAGCACCCAGGGAGGCCTGCGGAAAGACACCGGGGAGCTGTTTTTT. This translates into CASTQGGLRKDTGELFF.

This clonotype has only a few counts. In nucleotides, the CDR3 is TGCGCCAGCAGCCAAGATTTGAGCTCTGGGGCCAACGTCCTGACTTTC. It encodes CASSQDLSSGANVLTF. The rearrangement uses TRBV4-1 and TRBJ2-6; D call uncertain. CDR3 size: 16 residues. Per germline, CDR1 MGHRA and CDR2 YSYEKL. Deletions cut 0 bases from V and 0 bases from J, with 6 bases between.

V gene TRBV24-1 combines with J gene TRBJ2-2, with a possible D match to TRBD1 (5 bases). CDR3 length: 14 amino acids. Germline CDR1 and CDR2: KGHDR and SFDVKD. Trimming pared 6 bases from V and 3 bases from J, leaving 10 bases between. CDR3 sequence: CATSPDTDTGELFF. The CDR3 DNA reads TGTGCCACCAGTCCGGACACTGACACCGGGGAGCTGTTTTTT.

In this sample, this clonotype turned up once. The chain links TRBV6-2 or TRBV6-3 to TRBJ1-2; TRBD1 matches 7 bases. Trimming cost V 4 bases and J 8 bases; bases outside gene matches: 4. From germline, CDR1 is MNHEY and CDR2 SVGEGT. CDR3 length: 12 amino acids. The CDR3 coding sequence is TGTGCCAGCAGTTCAGGGGGGAACGGCTACACCTTC. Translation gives CASSSGGNGYTF.

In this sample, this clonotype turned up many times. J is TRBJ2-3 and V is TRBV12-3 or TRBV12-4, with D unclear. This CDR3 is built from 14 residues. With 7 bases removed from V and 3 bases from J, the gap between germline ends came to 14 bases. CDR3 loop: CASIWSRLTDTQYF. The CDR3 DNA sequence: TGTGCCAGCATTTGGAGCAGGTTAACAGATACGCAGTATTTT.

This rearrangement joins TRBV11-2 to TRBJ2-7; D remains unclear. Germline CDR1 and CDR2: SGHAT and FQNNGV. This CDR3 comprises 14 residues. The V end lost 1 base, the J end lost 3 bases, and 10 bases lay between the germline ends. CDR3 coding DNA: TGTGCCAGCAGCTTAGGGCGGATTTACTACGAGCAGTACTTC. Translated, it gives CASSLGRIYYEQYF.

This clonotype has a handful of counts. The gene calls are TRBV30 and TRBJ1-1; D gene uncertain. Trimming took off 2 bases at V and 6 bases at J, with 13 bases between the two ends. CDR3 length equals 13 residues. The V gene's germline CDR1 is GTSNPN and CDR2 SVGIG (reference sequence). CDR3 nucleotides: TGTGCCTGGAGTCCCGAGGGAGGTGCTGAAGCTTTCTTT. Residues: CAWSPEGGAEAFF.

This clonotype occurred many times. The CDR3 here is CATSRETTLAHEQYF. In nucleotides, the CDR3 is TGTGCCACCAGCAGAGAGACAACTTTGGCCCACGAGCAGTACTTC. The J gene is TRBJ2-7, the V gene TRBV15; D is unresolved. This CDR3 has 15 amino acids. CDR1 is LNHNV, CDR2 YYDKDF, per germline (reference sequence). Trimming cost V 0 bases and J 5 bases, with 14 bases left between them.

The CDR3: CASSYGPSDGYTF. The CDR3 bases are TGCGCCAGCAGTTACGGTCCGAGTGATGGCTACACCTTC. The rearrangement uses TRBV5-1 and TRBJ1-2; no reliable D call. The V end lost 5 bases, the J end lost 6 bases, and 14 bases lay between the germline ends. This CDR3 is built from 13 residues. Per germline, CDR1 SGHRS and CDR2 YFSETQ.

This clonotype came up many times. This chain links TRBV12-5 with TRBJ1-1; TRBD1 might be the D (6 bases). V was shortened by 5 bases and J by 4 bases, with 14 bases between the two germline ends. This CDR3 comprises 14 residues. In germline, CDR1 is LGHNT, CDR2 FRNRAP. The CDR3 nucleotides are TGTGCTAGTGGTATTCCTCAGGGGAGCACTGAAGCTTTCTTT. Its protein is CASGIPQGSTEAFF.

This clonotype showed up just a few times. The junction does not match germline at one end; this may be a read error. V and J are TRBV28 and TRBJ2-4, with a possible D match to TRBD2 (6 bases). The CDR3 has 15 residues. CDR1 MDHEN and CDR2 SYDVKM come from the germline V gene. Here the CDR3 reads CASSWPATGRNIKYF. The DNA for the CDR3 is TGTGCCAGCAGTTGGCCAGCTACCGGGAGAAACATTAAGTACTTC.

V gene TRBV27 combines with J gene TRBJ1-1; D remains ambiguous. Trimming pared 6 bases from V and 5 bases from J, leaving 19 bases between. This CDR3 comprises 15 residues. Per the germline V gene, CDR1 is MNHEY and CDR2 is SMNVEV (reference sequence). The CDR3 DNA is TGTGCCAGCAGGACAACGTACAGCTTGAGGACTGAAGCTTTCTTT. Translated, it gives CASRTTYSLRTEAFF.

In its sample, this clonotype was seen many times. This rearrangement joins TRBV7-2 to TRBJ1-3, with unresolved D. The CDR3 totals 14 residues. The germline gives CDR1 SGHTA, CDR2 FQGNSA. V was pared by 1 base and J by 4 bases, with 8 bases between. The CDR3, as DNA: TGTGCCAGCAGCTTAGAACGACGGGGAAACACCATATATTTT. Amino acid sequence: CASSLERRGNTIYF. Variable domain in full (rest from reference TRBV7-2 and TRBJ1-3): GAGVSQSPSNKVTEKGKDVELRCDPISGHTALYWYRQSLGQGLEFLIYFQGNSAPDKSGLPSDRFSAERTGGSVSTLTIQRTQQEDSAVYLCASSLERRGNTIYFGEGSWLTVV.

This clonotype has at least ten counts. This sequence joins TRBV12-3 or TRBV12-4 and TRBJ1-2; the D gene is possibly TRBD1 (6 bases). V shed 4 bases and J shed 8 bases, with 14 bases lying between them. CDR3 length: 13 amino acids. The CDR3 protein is CASSSNHRVGYTF. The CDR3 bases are TGTGCCAGCAGTTCCAATCACAGGGTCGGCTACACCTTC.

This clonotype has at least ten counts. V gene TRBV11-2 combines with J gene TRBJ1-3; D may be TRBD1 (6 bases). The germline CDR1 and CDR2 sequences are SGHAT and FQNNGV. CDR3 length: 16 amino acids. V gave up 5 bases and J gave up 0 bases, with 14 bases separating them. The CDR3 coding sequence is TGTGCCAGCAGCCCTCTACAGGGATCCTCTGGAAACACCATATATTTT. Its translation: CASSPLQGSSGNTIYF.

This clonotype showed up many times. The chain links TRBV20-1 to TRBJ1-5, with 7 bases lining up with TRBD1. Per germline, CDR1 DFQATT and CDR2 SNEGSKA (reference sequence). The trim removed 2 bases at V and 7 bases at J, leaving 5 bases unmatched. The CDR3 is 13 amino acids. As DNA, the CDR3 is TGCAGTGCTAGAAGACAGGGAGGCCAGCCCCAGCATTTT. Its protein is CSARRQGGQPQHF.

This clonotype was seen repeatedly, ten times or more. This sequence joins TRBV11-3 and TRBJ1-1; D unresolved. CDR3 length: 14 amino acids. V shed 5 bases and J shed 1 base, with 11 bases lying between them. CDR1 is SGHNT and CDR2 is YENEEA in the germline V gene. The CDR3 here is CASSTLGENTEAFF. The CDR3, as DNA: TGTGCCAGCAGCACCCTCGGGGAGAACACTGAAGCTTTCTTT.